The T cell receptor (beta chain) under discussion was sequenced for a study of cytomegalovirus exposure and HLA in healthy donors. About the study: The same platform was used for the roughly 120 validation repertoires and the approximately 670 first-cohort repertoires, a later analysis reported.

Repertoires were generated with immunoSEQ multiplex PCR, while TCRdb's copy carries only in-frame clones and drops some. Of 150,000 to 200,000 clones in the sample, 80% to 85% were seen once. Study-level points and caveats: In vitro, a few CMV-associated chains proved specific for CMV antigens. Listed as cytomegalovirus-associated were about 160 TCR beta chains.

The donors were part of the approximately 120-subject validation cohort, which stood apart from the roughly 670-subject first cohort. The CDR3 consists of 14 residues. V was clipped by 5 bases and J by 2 bases, with 10 bases between them. The germline CDR1 and CDR2 sequences are SGHTA and FQGTGA. Only one count was recorded for this clone. Its antigen is currently unknown. The source material was PBMCs. This TCR was recovered from a young woman in good health and CMV-seropositive. The V and J genes are TRBV7-3 and TRBJ1-3, with D perhaps matching TRBD1 (5 bases). The CDR3 bases are TGTGCCAGCAGCCCGCAGGGTACTGGAAACACCATATATTTT. Its protein product is CASSPQGTGNTIYF.